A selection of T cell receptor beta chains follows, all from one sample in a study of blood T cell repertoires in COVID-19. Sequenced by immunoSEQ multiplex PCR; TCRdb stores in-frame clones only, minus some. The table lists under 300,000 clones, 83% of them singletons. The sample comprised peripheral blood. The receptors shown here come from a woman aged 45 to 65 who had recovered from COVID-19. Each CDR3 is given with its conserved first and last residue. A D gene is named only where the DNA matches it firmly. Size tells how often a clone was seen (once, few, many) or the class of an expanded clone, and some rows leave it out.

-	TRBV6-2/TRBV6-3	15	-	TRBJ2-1	CASSYALSSYNEQFF
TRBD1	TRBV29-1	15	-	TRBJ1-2	CSVSTRGQGNYGYTF
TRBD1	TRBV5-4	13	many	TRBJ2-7	CASSLTGGNEQYF
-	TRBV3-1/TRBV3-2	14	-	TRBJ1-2	CASSHREPLYGYTF
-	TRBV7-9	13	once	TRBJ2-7	CASSFGQSYEQYF
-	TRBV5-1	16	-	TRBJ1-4	CASSLARGSANEKLFF
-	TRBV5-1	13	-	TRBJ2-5	CASSLLTEETQYF
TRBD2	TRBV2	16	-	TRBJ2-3	CASRDPGLADTDTQYF
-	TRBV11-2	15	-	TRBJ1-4	CASRHWGGLEEKLFF
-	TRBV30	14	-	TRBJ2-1	CAWSVMRDYNEQFF
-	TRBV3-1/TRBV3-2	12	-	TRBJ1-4	CASSQGWERLFF
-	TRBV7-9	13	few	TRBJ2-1	CASSLATANEQFF
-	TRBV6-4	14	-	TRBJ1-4	CASSDVRRPVGLFF
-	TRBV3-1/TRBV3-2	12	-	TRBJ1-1	CASRQSNTEAFF
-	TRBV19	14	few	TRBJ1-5	CASSIEGEGQPQHF
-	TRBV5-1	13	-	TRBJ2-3	CASSLKAPDTQYF
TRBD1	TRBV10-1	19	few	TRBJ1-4	CASSESGTGKGGTNEKLFF
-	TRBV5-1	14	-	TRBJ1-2	CASRLLETASGYTF
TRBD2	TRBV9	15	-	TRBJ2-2	CASSVVASGTGELFF
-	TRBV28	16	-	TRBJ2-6	CASSSPGITGANVLTF
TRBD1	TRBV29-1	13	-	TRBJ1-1	CSARQGGNTEAFF
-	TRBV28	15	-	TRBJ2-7	CASSFSPGSSYEQYF
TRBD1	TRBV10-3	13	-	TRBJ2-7	CAISITGGREQYF
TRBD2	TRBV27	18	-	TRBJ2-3	CASSSRLAGFPHTDTQYF
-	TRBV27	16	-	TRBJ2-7	CASSLSKNNGVYEQYF
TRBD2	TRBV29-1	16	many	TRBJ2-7	CSVEGPGTSADYEQYF
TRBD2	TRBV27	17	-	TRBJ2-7	CASSFSPGLAVSYEQYF
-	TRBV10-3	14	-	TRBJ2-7	CAISESADTYEQYF
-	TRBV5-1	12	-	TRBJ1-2	CASSLASYGYTF
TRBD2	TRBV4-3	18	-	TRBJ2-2	CASSAGTSQALNTGELFF
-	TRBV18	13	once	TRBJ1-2	CASSPDTSYGYTF
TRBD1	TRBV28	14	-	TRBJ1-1	CASSDGQGNTEAFF
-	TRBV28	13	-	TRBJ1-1	CASSLPEQGRAFF
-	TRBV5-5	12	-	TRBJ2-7	CASSLAGTEQYF
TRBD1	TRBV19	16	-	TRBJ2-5	CASSILGQGARETQYF
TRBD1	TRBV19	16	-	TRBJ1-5	CASSIAGTGLNQPQHF
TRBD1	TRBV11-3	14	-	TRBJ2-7	CASSIGQGKYEQYF
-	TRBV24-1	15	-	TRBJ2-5	CATSDSTDYTETQYF
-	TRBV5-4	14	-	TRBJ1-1	CASSSRTGNTEAFF
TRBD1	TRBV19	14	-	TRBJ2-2	CASSIGQGIGELFF
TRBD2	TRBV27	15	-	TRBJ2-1	CASSRSTGTTNEQFF
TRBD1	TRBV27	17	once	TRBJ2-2	CATNRQGAQARTGELFF
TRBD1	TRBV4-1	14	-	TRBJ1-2	CASSQEDREYGYTF
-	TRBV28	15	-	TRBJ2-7	CASTSGKEGTYEQYF
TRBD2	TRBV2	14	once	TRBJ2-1	CASSETSGGNEQFF
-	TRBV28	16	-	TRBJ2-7	CASSLSASSRSYEQYF
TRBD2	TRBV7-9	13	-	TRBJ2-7	CASSSGLAGKQYF
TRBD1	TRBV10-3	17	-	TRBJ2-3	CAISESTGRRPTDTQYF
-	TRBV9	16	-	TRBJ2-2	CASSAAGRENTGELFF
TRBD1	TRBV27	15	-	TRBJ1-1	CASSWGTGMNTEAFF
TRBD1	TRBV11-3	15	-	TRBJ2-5	CASSQGQVYQETQYF
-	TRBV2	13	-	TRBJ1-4	CASKLGPNEKLFF
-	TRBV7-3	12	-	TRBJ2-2	CASSFGVGELFF
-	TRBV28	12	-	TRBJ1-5	CASSFLNQPQHF
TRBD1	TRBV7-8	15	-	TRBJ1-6	CASSLVDRGNSPLHF
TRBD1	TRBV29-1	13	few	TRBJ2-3	CSVTGVGADTQYF
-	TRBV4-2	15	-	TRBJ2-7	CASSQSTGPRGGQYF
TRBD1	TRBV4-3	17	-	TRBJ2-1	CASSQDVPGQMVRGQFF
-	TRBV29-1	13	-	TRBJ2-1	CSGDRASGDEQFF
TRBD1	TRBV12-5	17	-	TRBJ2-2	CATSHLSRDRATGELFF